The T cell receptor (beta chain) described here comes from a study of T cells in Graves' hyperthyroidism and ophthalmopathy. Study context: Initial diagnosis, before any treatment, was when peripheral blood was collected. General study findings and limits: Before onset, ophthalmopathy was predicted by the model a median around 6 months earlier. A 13 V-J signature model discriminated ophthalmopathy versus stable hyperthyroidism.

Using RNA transcripts as the source, TCR beta CDR3 regions were amplified. In the first-round RT-PCR of the TCR CDR3, the HTBI primer set was used. TCRdb recomputed calls from the multiplex PCR reads with MiXCR, one row per CDR3 protein. The table lists fewer than 400,000 distinct CDR3 sequences, roughly 15% of them singletons. CDR3 length equals 14 residues. Trimming took off 4 bases at V and 3 bases at J, with 12 bases between the two ends. Germline V gene data show CDR1 as SNHLY and CDR2 as FYNNEI. As for this clonotype: Its antigen is currently unknown.

This receptor was obtained from a man under 40 with Graves' hyperthyroidism. The chain joins TRBV2 to TRBJ1-1; D gene ambiguous. Sequencing was carried out using blood. CDR3 in DNA: TGTGCCAGCAGTGGTGGTCAGGCTCACACTGAAGCTTTCTTT. It is translated as CASSGGQAHTEAFF.